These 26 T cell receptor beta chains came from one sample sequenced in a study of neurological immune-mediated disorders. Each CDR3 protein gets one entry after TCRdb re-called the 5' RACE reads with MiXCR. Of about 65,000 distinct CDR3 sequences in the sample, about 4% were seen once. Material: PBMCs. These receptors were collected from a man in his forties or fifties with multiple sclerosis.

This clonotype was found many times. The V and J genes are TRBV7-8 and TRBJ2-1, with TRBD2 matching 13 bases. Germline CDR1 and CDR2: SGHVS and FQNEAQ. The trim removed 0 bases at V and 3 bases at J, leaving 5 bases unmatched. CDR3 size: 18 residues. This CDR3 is CASSLAGLAGLDYNEQFF. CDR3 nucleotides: TGTGCCAGCAGCTTAGCGGGACTAGCGGGGCTGGACTACAATGAGCAGTTCTTC.

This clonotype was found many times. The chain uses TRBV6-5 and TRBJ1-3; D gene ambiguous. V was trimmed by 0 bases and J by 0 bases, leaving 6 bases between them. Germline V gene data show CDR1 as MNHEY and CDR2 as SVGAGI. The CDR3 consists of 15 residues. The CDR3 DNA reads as TGTGCCAGCAGTTACTCGGGTCGCTCTGGAAACACCATATATTTT. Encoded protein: CASSYSGRSGNTIYF.

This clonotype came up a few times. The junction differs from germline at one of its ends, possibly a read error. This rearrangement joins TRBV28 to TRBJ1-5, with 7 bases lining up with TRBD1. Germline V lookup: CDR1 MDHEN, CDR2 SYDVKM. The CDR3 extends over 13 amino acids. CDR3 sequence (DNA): TGTGCCAGTCAGACAGGGAGCAATCAGCCCCAGAATTTT. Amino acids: CASQTGSNQPQNF.

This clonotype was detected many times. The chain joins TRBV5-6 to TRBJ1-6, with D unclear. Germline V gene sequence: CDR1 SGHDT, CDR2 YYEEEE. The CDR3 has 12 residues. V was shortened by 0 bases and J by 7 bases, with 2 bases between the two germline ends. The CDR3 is CASSLGNSPLHF. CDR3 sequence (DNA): TGTGCCAGCAGCTTGGGCAATTCACCCCTCCACTTT.

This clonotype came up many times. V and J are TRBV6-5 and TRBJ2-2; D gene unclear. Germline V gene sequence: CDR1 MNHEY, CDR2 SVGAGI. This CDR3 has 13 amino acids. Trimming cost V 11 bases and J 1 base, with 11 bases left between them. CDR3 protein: CASFGKNTGELFF. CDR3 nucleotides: TGTGCCTCCTTTGGGAAGAACACCGGGGAGCTGTTTTTT.

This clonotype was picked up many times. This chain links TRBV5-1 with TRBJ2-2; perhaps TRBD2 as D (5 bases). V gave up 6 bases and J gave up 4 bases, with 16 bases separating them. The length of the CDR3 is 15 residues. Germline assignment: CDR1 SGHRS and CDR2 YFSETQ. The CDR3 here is CASKERPAGTGELFF. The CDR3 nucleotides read TGCGCCAGCAAAGAGAGACCCGCGGGCACCGGGGAGCTGTTTTTT.

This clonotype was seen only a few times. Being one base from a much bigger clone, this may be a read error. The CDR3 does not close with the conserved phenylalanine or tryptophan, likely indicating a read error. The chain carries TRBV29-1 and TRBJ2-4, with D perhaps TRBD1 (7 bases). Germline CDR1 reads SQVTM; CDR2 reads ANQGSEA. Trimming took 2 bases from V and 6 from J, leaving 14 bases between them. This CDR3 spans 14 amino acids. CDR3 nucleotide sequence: TGCAGCGTTGAACGGTGGCAGGGGGGAAACATTCAGTACTGC. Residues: CSVERWQGGNIQYC.

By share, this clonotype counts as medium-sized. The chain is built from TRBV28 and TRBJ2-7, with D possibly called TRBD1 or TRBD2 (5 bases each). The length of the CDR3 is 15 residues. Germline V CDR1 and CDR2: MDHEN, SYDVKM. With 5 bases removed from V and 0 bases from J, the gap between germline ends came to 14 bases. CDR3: CASSILGGGSYEQYF. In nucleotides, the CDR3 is TGTGCCAGCAGTATCCTTGGTGGGGGCTCCTACGAGCAGTACTTC. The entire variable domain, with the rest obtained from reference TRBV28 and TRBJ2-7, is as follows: DVKVTQSSRYLVKRTGEKVFLECVQDMDHENMFWYRQDPGLGLRLIYFSYDVKMKEKGDIPEGYSVSREKKERFSLILESASTNQTSMYLCASSILGGGSYEQYFGPGTRLTVT.

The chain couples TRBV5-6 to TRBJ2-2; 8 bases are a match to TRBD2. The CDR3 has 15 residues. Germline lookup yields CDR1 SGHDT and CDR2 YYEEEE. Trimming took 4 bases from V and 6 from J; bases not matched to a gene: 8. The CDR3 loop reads CASSLGTRVSGELFF. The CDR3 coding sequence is TGTGCCAGCAGCCTCGGGACTAGAGTATCCGGGGAGCTGTTTTTT.

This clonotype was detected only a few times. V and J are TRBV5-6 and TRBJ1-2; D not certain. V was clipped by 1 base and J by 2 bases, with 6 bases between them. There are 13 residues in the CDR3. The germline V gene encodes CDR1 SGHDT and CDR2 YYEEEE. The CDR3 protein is CASSLRENYGYTF. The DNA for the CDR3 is TGTGCCAGCAGCTTGAGGGAGAACTATGGCTACACCTTC. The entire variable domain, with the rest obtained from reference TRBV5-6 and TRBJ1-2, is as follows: DAGVTQSPTHLIKTRGQQVTLRCSPKSGHDTVSWYQQALGQGPQFIFQYYEEEERQRGNFPDRFSGHQFPNYSSELNVNALLLGDSALYLCASSLRENYGYTFGSGTRLTVV.

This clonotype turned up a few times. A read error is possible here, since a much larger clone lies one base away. CDR3: CASSLGKGQPQHF. The CDR3 DNA follows: TGTGCCAGCAGTTTAGGAAAGGGGCAGCCCCAGCATTTT. V is TRBV12-3 or TRBV12-4 and J is TRBJ1-5; perhaps TRBD1 as D (5 bases). The CDR3 spans 13 residues. V dropped 1 base and J dropped 7 bases, with 8 bases sitting between them.

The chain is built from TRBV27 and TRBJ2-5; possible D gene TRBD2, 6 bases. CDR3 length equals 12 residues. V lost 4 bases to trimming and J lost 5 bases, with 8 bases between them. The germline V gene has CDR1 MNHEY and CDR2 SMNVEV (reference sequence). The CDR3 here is CASSSGRETQYF. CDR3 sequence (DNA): TGTGCCAGCAGTTCAGGGAGGGAGACCCAGTACTTC.

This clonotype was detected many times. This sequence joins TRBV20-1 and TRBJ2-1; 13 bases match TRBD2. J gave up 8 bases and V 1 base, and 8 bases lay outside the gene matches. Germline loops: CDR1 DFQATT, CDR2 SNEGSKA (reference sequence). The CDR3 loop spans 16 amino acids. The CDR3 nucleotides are TGCAGTGCTAGAGGGATTACTAGCGGGGGGGTGTATGAGCAGTTCTTC. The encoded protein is CSARGITSGGVYEQFF.

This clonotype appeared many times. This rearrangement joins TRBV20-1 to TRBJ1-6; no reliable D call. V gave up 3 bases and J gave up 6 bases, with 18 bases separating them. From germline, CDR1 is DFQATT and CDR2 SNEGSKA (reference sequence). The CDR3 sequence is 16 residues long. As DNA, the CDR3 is TGCAGTGCTAGGGACCCTCGGGTAACTTCTAATTCACCCCTCCACTTT. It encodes CSARDPRVTSNSPLHF.

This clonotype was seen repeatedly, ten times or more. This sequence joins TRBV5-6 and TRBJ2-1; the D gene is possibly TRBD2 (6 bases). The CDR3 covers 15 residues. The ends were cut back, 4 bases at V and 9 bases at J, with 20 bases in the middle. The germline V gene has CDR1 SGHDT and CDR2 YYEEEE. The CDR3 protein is CASSRTTRLDGEQFF. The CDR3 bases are TGTGCCAGCAGCCGAACTACTAGACTAGACGGTGAGCAGTTCTTC.

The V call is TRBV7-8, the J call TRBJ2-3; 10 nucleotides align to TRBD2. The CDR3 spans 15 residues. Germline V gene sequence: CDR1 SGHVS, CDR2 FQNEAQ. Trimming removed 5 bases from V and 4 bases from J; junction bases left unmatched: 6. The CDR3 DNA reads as TGTGCCAGCAGCCCAGCGGGGGGGTGGGCAGATACGCAGTATTTT. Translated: CASSPAGGWADTQYF.

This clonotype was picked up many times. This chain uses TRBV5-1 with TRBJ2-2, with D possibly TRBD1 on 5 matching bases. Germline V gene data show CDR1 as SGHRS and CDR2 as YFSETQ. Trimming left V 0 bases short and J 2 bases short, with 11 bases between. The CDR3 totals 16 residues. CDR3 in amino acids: CASSLVAGQNTGELFF. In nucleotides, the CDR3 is TGCGCCAGCAGCTTGGTGGCAGGGCAAAACACCGGGGAGCTGTTTTTT.

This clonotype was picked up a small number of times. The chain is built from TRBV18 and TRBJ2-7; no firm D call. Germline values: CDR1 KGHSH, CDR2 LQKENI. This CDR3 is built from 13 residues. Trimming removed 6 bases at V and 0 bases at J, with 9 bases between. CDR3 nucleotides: TGTGCCAGCTCCCACGACAACTCCTACGAGCAGTACTTC. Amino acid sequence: CASSHDNSYEQYF.

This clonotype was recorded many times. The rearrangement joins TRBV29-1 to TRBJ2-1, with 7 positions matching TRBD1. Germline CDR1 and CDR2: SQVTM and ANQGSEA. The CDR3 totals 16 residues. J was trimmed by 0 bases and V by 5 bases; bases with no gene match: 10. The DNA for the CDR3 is TGCAGCGTTTCCGGACAGGTTTCTAGCTCCTACAATGAGCAGTTCTTC. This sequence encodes CSVSGQVSSSYNEQFF.

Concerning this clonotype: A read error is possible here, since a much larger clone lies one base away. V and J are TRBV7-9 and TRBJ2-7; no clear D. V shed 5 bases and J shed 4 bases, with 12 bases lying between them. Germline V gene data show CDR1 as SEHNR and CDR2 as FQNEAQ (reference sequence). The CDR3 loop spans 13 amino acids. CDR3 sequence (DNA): TGTGCCAGCAGCCTCGAAAGGCCATACGAGCAGTACGTC. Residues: CASSLERPYEQYV.

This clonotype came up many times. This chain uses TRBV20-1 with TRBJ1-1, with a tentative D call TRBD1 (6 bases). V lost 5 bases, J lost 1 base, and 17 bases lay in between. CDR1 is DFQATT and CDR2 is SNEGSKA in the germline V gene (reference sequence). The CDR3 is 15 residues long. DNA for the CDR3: TGCAGTGCTCCACGAAACGAGGGACAGAACACTGAAGCTTTCTTT. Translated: CSAPRNEGQNTEAFF.

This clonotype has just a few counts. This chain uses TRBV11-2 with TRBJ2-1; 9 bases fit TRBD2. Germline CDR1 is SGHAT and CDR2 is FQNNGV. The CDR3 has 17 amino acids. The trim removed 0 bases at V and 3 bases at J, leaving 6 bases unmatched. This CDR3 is CASSLERAGGIYNEQFF. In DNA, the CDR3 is TGTGCCAGCAGCTTAGAGAGAGCGGGGGGTATCTACAATGAGCAGTTCTTC.

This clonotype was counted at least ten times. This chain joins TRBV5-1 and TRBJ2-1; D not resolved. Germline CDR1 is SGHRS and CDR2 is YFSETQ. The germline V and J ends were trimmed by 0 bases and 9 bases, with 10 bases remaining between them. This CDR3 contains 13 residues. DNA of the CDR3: TGCGCCAGCAGCTTGGAGCCGACCAGTGAGCAGTTCTTC. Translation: CASSLEPTSEQFF.

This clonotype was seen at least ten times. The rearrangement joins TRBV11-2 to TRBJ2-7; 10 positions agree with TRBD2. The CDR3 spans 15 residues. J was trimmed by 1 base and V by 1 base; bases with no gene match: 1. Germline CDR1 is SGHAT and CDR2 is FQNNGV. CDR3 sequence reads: CASSLGLAGSYEQYV. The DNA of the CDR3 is TGTGCCAGCAGCTTAGGACTAGCGGGTTCCTACGAGCAGTACGTC.

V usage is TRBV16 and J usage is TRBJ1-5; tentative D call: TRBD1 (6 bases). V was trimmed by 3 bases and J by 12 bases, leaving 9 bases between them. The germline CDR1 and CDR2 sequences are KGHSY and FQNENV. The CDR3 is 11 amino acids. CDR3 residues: CASSHQDSQHF. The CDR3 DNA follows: TGTGCCAGCAGCCATCAGGACAGCCAGCATTTT.

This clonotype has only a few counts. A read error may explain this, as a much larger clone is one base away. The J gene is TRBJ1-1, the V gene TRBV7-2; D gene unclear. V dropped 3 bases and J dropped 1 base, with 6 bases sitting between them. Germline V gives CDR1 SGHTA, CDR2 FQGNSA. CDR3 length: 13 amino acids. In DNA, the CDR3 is TGTGCCAGCAGCTTTAAGGGGAACACTGAAGCTTTCTTT. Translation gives CASSFKGNTEAFF.